This paragraph covers one T cell receptor beta chain sequence. Germline V lookup: CDR1 SGHDT, CDR2 YYEEEE. The CDR3 has 15 amino acids. Trimming stripped 1 base from V and 6 bases from J, with 13 bases between. One entry per CDR3 protein results from TCRdb running MiXCR on the RT-PCR reads. Among approximately 720,000 distinct CDR3 sequences, approximately 14% were seen once, and the ten largest hold 3.6%. This clonotype was sampled from a female donor in good health, serving as a healthy control. Material: memory CD4+ T cells from blood. V usage is TRBV5-6 and J usage is TRBJ2-2; unclear D gene. In DNA form, the CDR3 reads TGTGCCAGCAGCTTGTTGTCCCCAGGTGCCGGGGAGCTGTTTTTT. Its translation: CASSLLSPGAGELFF. The variable domain in full, completed from reference TRBV5-6 and TRBJ2-2, reads DAGVTQSPTHLIKTRGQQVTLRCSPKSGHDTVSWYQQALGQGPQFIFQYYEEEERQRGNFPDRFSGHQFPNYSSELNVNALLLGDSALYLCASSLLSPGAGELFFGEGSRLTVL.